The next 14 T cell receptor beta chains were all read from a single sample in a study of cytomegalovirus exposure and HLA in healthy donors. The primer mix had 60 Vbeta and 13 Jbeta primers. TCRdb keeps only in-frame clones here, not all; method: immunoSEQ multiplex PCR. The sample's table shows more than 140,000 clones. Sequenced input: PBMCs. The origin of the receptors is a woman between 18 and 29 years old in good health and CMV-seronegative.

The rearrangement uses TRBV6-1 and TRBJ2-1; 9 nucleotides align to TRBD1. This CDR3 spans 14 amino acids. Trimming cost V 7 bases and J 7 bases; bases outside gene matches: 8. From germline, CDR1 is MNHNS and CDR2 SASEGT. CDR3: CASIRDRDGNEQFF. CDR3 nucleotides: TGTGCCAGCATCCGGGACAGGGACGGGAATGAGCAGTTCTTC.

Points on this clone: This specimen includes other DNA sequences encoding the same CDR3. This chain connects TRBV28 to TRBJ2-5; D is perhaps TRBD1 (7 bases). The CDR3 sequence is 15 residues long. Germline CDR1 reads MDHEN; CDR2 reads SYDVKM. The ends were cut back, 5 bases at V and 1 base at J, with 14 bases in the middle. CDR3 sequence (DNA): TGTGCCAGCAGTACGGCAGGGGGGCCCCAAGAGACCCAGTACTTC. This translates into CASSTAGGPQETQYF.

The V and J genes are TRBV5-4 and TRBJ1-5; 10 nucleotides agree with TRBD1. This CDR3 is built from 14 residues. Trimming at V came to 4 bases and at J to 6 bases, leaving 4 bases not matched to a gene. Germline V gene data show CDR1 as SGHNT and CDR2 as YYREEE (reference sequence). DNA of the CDR3: TGTGCCAGCAGCCCGGACAGGGGGTCTCAGCCCCAGCATTTT. Its protein is CASSPDRGSQPQHF.

The chain is built from TRBV10-3 and TRBJ1-5, with 9 nucleotides matching TRBD1. With V trimmed by 7 bases and J by 2 bases, 18 bases remained unmatched. Germline assignment: CDR1 ENHRY and CDR2 SYGVKD. The CDR3 has 19 residues. This chain's CDR3 is CAITQRDRVRSKGNQPQHF. The CDR3 region has the DNA TGTGCCATCACTCAACGGGACAGGGTTCGTTCTAAGGGCAATCAGCCCCAGCATTTT.

The chain links TRBV6-1 to TRBJ1-1, with TRBD1 matching over 8 bases. V shed 5 bases, J shed 5 bases, and the junction held 7 bases outside the gene matches. The CDR3 consists of 14 residues. Per germline, CDR1 MNHNS and CDR2 SASEGT. CDR3 sequence: CASSSDRVGTEAFF. The CDR3 DNA follows: TGTGCCAGCAGTTCGGACAGGGTGGGTACTGAAGCTTTCTTT.

V is TRBV4-3 and J is TRBJ2-1, with 7 bases lining up with TRBD2. There are 15 residues in the CDR3. Trimming at V came to 1 base and at J to 4 bases, leaving 4 bases not matched to a gene. Germline lookup yields CDR1 LGHNA and CDR2 YSLEER. The chain's CDR3 is CASSQAVGGYNEQFF. The CDR3 region has the DNA TGCGCCAGCAGCCAAGCAGTGGGAGGGTACAATGAGCAGTTCTTC.

The chain links TRBV7-2 to TRBJ1-2; no definite D call. The germline V and J ends were trimmed by 2 bases and 0 bases, with 10 bases remaining between them. The germline V gene encodes CDR1 SGHTA and CDR2 FQGNSA. The CDR3 spans 15 residues. CDR3 sequence: CASSLQTVPNYGYTF. CDR3 in DNA: TGTGCCAGCAGCTTACAAACAGTGCCTAACTATGGCTACACCTTC.

The chain is built from TRBV29-1 and TRBJ1-1; D gene ambiguous. CDR3 length: 12 amino acids. Germline CDR1 and CDR2: SQVTM and ANQGSEA. V was trimmed by 3 bases and J by 1 base, leaving 6 bases between them. In DNA form, the CDR3 reads TGCAGCGTTGAGGCGGGGAACACTGAAGCTTTCTTT. Protein sequence: CSVEAGNTEAFF.

V and J are TRBV7-8 and TRBJ2-6; D is unresolved. Trimming stripped 5 bases from V and 0 bases from J, with 17 bases between. Germline CDR1 SGHVS, CDR2 FQNEAQ. This CDR3 has 18 amino acids. CDR3 sequence: CASSPRVSNHSGANVLTF. The CDR3 coding sequence is TGTGCCAGCAGCCCCCGGGTCTCGAACCACTCTGGGGCCAACGTCCTGACTTTC.

This sequence joins TRBV6-1 and TRBJ1-2, with a weak D call TRBD1 (6 bases). Trimming shortened V by 3 bases and J by 3 bases, and 8 bases separated the two germline ends. The CDR3 consists of 13 residues. Germline V gives CDR1 MNHNS, CDR2 SASEGT. CDR3 residues: CASSEAGDYGYTF. CDR3 in DNA: TGTGCCAGCAGTGAGGCAGGGGACTATGGCTACACCTTC.

The gene calls are TRBV9 and TRBJ1-1; TRBD1 might be the D (6 bases). The CDR3 is 14 residues long. The germline V and J ends were trimmed by 2 bases and 5 bases, with 13 bases remaining between them. Germline-derived CDR1 and CDR2 are SGDLS and YYNGEE. CDR3 region: CASSVYREGTEAFF. CDR3 in DNA: TGTGCCAGCAGCGTTTACAGGGAAGGGACTGAAGCTTTCTTT.

J is TRBJ1-3 and V is TRBV7-8; 7 bases fit TRBD1. With V trimmed by 5 bases and J by 2 bases, 6 bases remained unmatched. The CDR3 loop spans 15 amino acids. Per germline, CDR1 SGHVS and CDR2 FQNEAQ. The DNA of the CDR3 is TGTGCCAGCAGCCGACAGGGTCTCACTGGAAACACCATATATTTT. Its translation is CASSRQGLTGNTIYF. Variable domain in full (rest from reference TRBV7-8 and TRBJ1-3): GAGVSQSPRYKVAKRGQDVALRCDPISGHVSLFWYQQALGQGPEFLTYFQNEAQLDKSGLPSDRFFAERPEGSVSTLKIQRTQQEDSAVYLCASSRQGLTGNTIYFGEGSWLTVV.

V is TRBV9 and J is TRBJ2-6, with TRBD1 matching 12 bases. V lost 0 bases and J lost 1; bases outside the gene matches: 11. The CDR3 totals 21 residues. Per germline, CDR1 SGDLS and CDR2 YYNGEE. CDR3 sequence reads: CASSVDFGTGGVLSGANVLTF. Here the CDR3 DNA reads TGTGCCAGCAGCGTAGACTTCGGGACAGGGGGCGTGTTGTCTGGGGCCAACGTCCTGACTTTC.

CDR3 coding DNA: TGTGCCAGTACCCTAAGGACAGGGGGCTACGGCTACACCTTC. Translation: CASTLRTGGYGYTF. V usage is TRBV19 and J usage is TRBJ1-2, with 11 bases lining up with TRBD1. In germline, CDR1 is LNHDA, CDR2 SQIVND (reference sequence). The CDR3 has 14 residues. V was clipped by 7 bases and J by 8 bases; unmatched bases: 9.